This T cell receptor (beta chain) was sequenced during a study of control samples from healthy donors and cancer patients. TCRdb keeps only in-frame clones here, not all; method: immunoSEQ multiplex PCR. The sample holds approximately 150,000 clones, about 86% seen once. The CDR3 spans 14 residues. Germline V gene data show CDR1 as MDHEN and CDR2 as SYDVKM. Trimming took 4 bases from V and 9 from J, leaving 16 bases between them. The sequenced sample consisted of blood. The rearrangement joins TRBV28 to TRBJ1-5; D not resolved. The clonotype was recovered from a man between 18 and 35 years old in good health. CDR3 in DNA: TGTGCCAGCAGTTGGGCCTCTCTCGGGTCGCCCCAGCATTTT. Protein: CASSWASLGSPQHF. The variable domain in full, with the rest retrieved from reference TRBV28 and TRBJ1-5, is DVKVTQSSRYLVKRTGEKVFLECVQDMDHENMFWYRQDPGLGLRLIYFSYDVKMKEKGDIPEGYSVSREKKERFSLILESASTNQTSMYLCASSWASLGSPQHFGDGTRLSIL.